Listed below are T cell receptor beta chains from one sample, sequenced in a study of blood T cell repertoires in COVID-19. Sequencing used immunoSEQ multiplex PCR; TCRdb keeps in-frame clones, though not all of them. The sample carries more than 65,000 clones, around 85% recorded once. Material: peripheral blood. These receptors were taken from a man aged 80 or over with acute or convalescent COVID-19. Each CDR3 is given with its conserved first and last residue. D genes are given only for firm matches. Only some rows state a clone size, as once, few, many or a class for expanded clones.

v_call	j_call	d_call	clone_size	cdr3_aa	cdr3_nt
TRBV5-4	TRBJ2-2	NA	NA	CASSAGGGELFF	TGTGCCAGCAGCGCCGGAGGGGGGGAGCTGTTTTTT
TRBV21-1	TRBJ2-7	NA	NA	CATAPGQENYEQYF	TGTGCCACCGCTCCGGGACAGGAGAATTACGAGCAGTACTTC
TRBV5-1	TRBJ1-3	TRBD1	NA	CASKGTGVGNTIYF	TGCGCCAGCAAAGGGACAGGGGTTGGAAACACCATATATTTT
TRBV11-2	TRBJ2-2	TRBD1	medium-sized	CASSLGTGAFNTGELFF	TGTGCCAGCAGCCTGGGGACAGGGGCTTTCAACACCGGGGAGCTGTTTTTT
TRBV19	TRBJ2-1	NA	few	CASSPRGANYNEQFF	TGTGCCAGTAGTCCCAGGGGGGCAAACTACAATGAGCAGTTCTTC
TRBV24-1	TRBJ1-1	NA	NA	CATSDNLQAEAFF	TGTGCCACCAGTGACAACTTACAGGCTGAAGCTTTCTTT
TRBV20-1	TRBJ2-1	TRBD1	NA	CSASQRTGAGFNEQFF	TGCAGTGCTAGTCAACGGACAGGGGCAGGGTTCAATGAGCAGTTCTTC
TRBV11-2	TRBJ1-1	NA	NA	CASSTTGYTEAFF	TGTGCCAGCAGCACCACAGGGTACACTGAAGCTTTCTTT
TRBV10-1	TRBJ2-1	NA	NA	CASSESSFYNEQFF	TGCGCCAGCAGTGAATCTAGTTTTTACAATGAGCAGTTCTTC
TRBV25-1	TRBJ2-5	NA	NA	CASSSLEDRLQETQYF	TGTGCCAGCAGCTCCCTGGAGGACAGACTCCAAGAGACCCAGTACTTC
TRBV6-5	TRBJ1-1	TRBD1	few	CASIRQGLNTEAFF	TGTGCCAGCATTCGACAGGGGTTGAACACTGAAGCTTTCTTT
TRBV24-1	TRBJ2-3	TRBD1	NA	CATSDSGTGKTDTQYF	TGTGCCACCAGTGATTCCGGGACAGGGAAAACAGATACGCAGTATTTT
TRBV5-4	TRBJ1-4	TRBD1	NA	CASSLPGQGGEKLFF	TGTGCCAGCAGCCTTCCGGGACAGGGTGGTGAAAAACTGTTTTTT
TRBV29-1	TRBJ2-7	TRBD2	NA	CSVQGLAGVYEQYF	TGCAGCGTCCAAGGACTAGCGGGAGTCTACGAGCAGTACTTC
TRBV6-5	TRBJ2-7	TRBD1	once	CASSYQRPGQGYEQYF	TGTGCCAGCAGTTACCAAAGACCGGGACAGGGCTACGAGCAGTACTTC
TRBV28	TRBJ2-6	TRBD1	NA	CASTPLGTVDSGANVLTF	TGTGCCAGCACCCCTCTCGGGACAGTCGACTCTGGGGCCAACGTCCTGACTTTC
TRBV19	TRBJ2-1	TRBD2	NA	CASRGTSYNEQFF	TGTGCCAGTAGAGGGACTAGCTATAATGAGCAGTTCTTC
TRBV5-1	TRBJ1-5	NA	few	CASSLAGVENQPQHF	TGCGCCAGCAGCTTGGCGGGAGTTGAGAATCAGCCCCAGCATTTT
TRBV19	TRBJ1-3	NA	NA	CASSNTGIRNTIYF	TGTGCCAGTAGTAATACAGGGATTCGAAACACCATATATTTT
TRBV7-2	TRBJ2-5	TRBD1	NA	CASSWNTGEETQYF	TGTGCCAGCAGCTGGAATACAGGGGAAGAGACCCAGTACTTC
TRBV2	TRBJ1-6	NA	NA	CASSTTGLGYRPLHF	TGTGCCAGCAGTACAACAGGGTTGGGTTACAGACCCCTCCACTTT
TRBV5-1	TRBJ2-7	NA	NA	CASSLAGGGQSSYEQYF	TGCGCCAGCAGCTTGGCGGGAGGGGGACAGAGCTCCTACGAGCAGTACTTC
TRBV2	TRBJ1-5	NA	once	CASSGQGGQPQHF	TGTGCCAGCAGTGGGCAGGGAGGACAGCCCCAGCATTTT
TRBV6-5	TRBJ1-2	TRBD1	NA	CASSSTQGRGYTF	TGTGCCAGCAGTTCGACACAGGGGAGGGGCTACACCTTC
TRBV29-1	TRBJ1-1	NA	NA	CSVEPGQSEAFF	TGCAGCGTTGAACCCGGACAGAGTGAAGCTTTCTTT
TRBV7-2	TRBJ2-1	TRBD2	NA	CASSLGGSGQRGDEQFF	TGTGCCAGCAGCTTAGGAGGTAGCGGGCAAAGGGGTGATGAGCAGTTCTTC
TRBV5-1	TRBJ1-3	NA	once	CASSLEGGGNTIYF	TGCGCCAGCAGCTTGGAAGGAGGTGGAAACACCATATATTTT
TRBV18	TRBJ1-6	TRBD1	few	CASSPPTGANSPLHF	TGTGCCAGCTCCCCCCCGACAGGGGCTAATTCACCCCTCCACTTT
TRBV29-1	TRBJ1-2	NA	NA	CSVEEDRGLHTF	TGCAGCGTTGAAGAAGATCGAGGTTTGCACACCTTC
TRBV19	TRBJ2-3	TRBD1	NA	CASSPDRVRSADTQYF	TGTGCCAGTAGTCCAGACAGGGTGAGGAGCGCAGATACGCAGTATTTT
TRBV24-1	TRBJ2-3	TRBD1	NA	CATSGTPDRVPQYF	TGTGCCACCAGTGGGACTCCAGACAGGGTTCCGCAGTATTTT
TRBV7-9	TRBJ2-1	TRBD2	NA	CASSLGGTTNNEQFF	TGTGCCAGCAGCTTAGGCGGGACTACAAACAATGAGCAGTTCTTC
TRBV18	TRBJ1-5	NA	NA	CASSPGRADQPQHF	TGTGCCAGCTCACCCGGGAGGGCAGATCAGCCCCAGCATTTT
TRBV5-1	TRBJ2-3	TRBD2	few	CASTREGGRTDTQYF	TGCGCCAGCACAAGGGAGGGAGGGCGGACAGATACGCAGTATTTT
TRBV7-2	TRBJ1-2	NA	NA	CASSLDQRSYGYTF	TGTGCCAGCAGCTTAGACCAGCGATCCTATGGCTACACCTTC
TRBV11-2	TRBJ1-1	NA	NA	CASSFQDSTEAFF	TGTGCCAGCAGCTTCCAGGACAGCACTGAAGCTTTCTTT
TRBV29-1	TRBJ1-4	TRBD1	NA	CSVAQGDGEKLFF	TGCAGCGTTGCACAGGGGGATGGGGAAAAACTGTTTTTT
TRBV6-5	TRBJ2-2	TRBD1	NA	CASRTGGNTGELFF	TGTGCCAGCAGGACAGGGGGGAACACCGGGGAGCTGTTTTTT
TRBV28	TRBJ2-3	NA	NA	CASSPNTGPADTQYF	TGTGCCAGCAGTCCTAACACAGGGCCCGCGGATACGCAGTATTTT
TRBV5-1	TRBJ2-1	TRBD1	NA	CASSSDRDRVSYNEQFF	TGCGCCAGCAGCTCGGACCGGGACAGGGTATCCTACAATGAGCAGTTCTTC
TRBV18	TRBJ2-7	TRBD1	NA	CASSTGQGPYEQYF	TGTGCCAGCTCAACTGGACAGGGACCCTACGAGCAGTACTTC
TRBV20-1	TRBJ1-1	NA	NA	CSASSPNTEAFF	TGCAGTGCTAGTAGCCCAAACACTGAAGCTTTCTTT